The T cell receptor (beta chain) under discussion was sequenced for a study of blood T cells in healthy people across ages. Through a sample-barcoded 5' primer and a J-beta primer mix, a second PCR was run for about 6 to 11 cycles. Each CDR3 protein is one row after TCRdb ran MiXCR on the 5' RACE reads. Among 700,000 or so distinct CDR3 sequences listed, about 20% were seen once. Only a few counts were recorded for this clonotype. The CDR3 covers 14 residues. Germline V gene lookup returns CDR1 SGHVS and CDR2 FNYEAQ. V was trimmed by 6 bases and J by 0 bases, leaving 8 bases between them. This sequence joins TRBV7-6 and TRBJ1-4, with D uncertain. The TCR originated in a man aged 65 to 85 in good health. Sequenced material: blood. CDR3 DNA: TGTGCCAGCAGAACTGGCCCAACTAATGAAAAACTGTTTTTT. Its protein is CASRTGPTNEKLFF.